This TCR beta chain was captured in a study of blood T cells in healthy people across ages. The V end lost 1 base, the J end lost 10 bases, and 20 bases lay between the germline ends. Germline CDR1 SGHTA, CDR2 FQGNSA. The CDR3 sequence is 16 residues long. Combining a sample-barcoded 5' primer with a J-beta primer mix, a second PCR ran for roughly 7 to 12 cycles. Each of the samples gave a minimum of 3 million paired-end reads that contained CDR3. Via MiXCR, TCRdb re-called the 5' RACE reads, giving one row per CDR3 protein. This table has roughly 2 million distinct CDR3 sequences, approximately 50% appearing once. There are a few counts of this clonotype. A minimum of 7 million PBMCs was isolated per sample. A minimum of 6 micrograms of total RNA was extracted per sample.

The sample consisted of blood. The TCR was taken from a woman aged 40 to 49 in good health. The V gene is TRBV7-2, the J gene TRBJ2-1; D is possibly TRBD2 (6 bases). The CDR3 loop is CASSLEGLLGGGEQFF. The CDR3, as DNA: TGTGCCAGCAGCTTAGAGGGCCTCCTTGGGGGAGGCGAGCAGTTCTTC.